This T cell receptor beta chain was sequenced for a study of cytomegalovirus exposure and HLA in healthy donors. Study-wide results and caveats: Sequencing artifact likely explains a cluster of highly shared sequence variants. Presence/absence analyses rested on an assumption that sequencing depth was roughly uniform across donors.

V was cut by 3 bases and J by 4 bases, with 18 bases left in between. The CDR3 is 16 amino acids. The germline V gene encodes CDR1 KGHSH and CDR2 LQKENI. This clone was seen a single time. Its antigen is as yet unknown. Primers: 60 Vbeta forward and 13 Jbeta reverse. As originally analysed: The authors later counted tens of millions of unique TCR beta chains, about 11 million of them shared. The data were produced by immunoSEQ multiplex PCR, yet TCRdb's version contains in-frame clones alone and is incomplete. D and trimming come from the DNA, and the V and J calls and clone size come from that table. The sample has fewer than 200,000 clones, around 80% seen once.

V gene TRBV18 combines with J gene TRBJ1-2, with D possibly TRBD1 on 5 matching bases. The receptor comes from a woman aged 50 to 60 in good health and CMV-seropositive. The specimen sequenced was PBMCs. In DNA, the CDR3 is TGTGCCAGCTCACCTTCCCTTGACAGACGTACCTATGGCTACACCTTC. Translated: CASSPSLDRRTYGYTF.